This T cell receptor (beta chain) originates from a study of cytomegalovirus exposure and HLA in healthy donors. Study-level points and caveats: Whilst most TCR sequences proved rare, a subset of public TCRs occurred across many donors.

PCR amplification relied on 60 Vbeta primers (plus 13 Jbeta primers). Assay used: immunoSEQ multiplex PCR; TCRdb lists only in-frame clones, some missing. The repertoire holds roughly 73,000 clones, with 60% to 75% as singletons. V dropped 5 bases and J dropped 2; count of bases not matched to a gene: 10. This CDR3 has 17 amino acids. Germline lookup yields CDR1 MNHEY and CDR2 SMNVEV (reference sequence). This clone appeared a few times. The antigen is undetermined. Source material: PBMCs. The chain is built from TRBV27 and TRBJ2-7, with 12 nucleotides matching TRBD2. This sequence originates from a man between 65 and 79 years old in good health and CMV-seronegative. CDR3 nucleotide sequence: TGTGCCAGCAGTCCTCCTCCGACTAGCGGGAGCGCCTACGAGCAGTACTTC. It codes for CASSPPPTSGSAYEQYF.